What follows are 10 T cell receptor beta chains derived from one specimen sequenced in a study of cytomegalovirus exposure and HLA in healthy donors. PCR employed 60 Vbeta and 13 Jbeta primers. Sequenced by immunoSEQ multiplex PCR; TCRdb stores in-frame clones only, minus some. The profile covers under 150,000 clones, with about 80% appearing a single time and about 4.7% taken by the ten largest. The sequencing sample was made of PBMCs. The receptors come from a male donor in good health and CMV-seronegative.

The J gene is TRBJ2-3, the V gene TRBV18; TRBD1 matches at 9 bases. Germline V gene data show CDR1 as KGHSH and CDR2 as LQKENI. Unmatched junction bases numbered 13, after V lost 8 bases and J lost 4 bases. The CDR3 is made up of 16 amino acids. CDR3 in DNA: TGTGCCAGCGCCCCACAGGGGGCGCGGGTTGCAGATACGCAGTATTTT. It encodes CASAPQGARVADTQYF.

This rearrangement joins TRBV19 to TRBJ1-1, with 11 bases lining up with TRBD1. The germline CDR1 and CDR2 sequences are LNHDA and SQIVND (reference sequence). This CDR3 region has 17 residues. The V gene end was trimmed by 4 bases and the J gene end by 3 bases; junction bases not matched to a gene: 10. Written as DNA, the CDR3 is TGTGCCAGTAGTAGCGGACAGGGGGCTTTTCTTGACACTGAAGCTTTCTTT. Protein: CASSSGQGAFLDTEAFF.

This clone was recorded only once. The chain couples TRBV15 to TRBJ1-1; possibly TRBD1 for D (6 bases). The CDR3 sequence is 14 residues long. Germline CDR1 and CDR2: LNHNV and YYDKDF (reference sequence). Trimming took 5 bases from V and 5 from J, leaving 15 bases between them. The CDR3 loop is CATSFYREGTEAFF. CDR3 bases: TGTGCCACCAGCTTTTACAGGGAGGGAACTGAAGCTTTCTTT.

V gene TRBV4-2 combines with J gene TRBJ2-7; tentative D call: TRBD1 (5 bases). Trimming took off 0 bases at V and 3 bases at J, with 12 bases between the two ends. This CDR3 has 15 residues. The germline CDR1 and CDR2 sequences are LGHNA and YNFKEQ. The CDR3 here is CASSQEGAGHYEQYF. The CDR3 DNA reads as TGTGCCAGCAGCCAAGAAGGGGCAGGGCACTACGAGCAGTACTTC.

This clone was observed a few times. The V call is TRBV5-1, the J call TRBJ1-1; 12 bases map to TRBD1. With 4 bases clipped from V and 6 bases from J, the junction kept 1 base outside the gene matches. The germline CDR1 and CDR2 sequences are SGHRS and YFSETQ. This CDR3 is built from 13 residues. The CDR3 DNA is TGCGCCAGCAGCAGGGACAGGGGGCCTGAAGCTTTCTTT. Translation gives CASSRDRGPEAFF.

The chain carries TRBV7-8 and TRBJ1-1; 7 bases match TRBD1. The CDR3 extends over 13 amino acids. Losses at the gene ends were 4 bases for V and 1 base for J; bases not matched to a gene: 0. Germline CDR1 SGHVS, CDR2 FQNEAQ. This CDR3 is CASSWDRNTEAFF. As DNA, the CDR3 is TGTGCCAGCAGCTGGGACAGGAACACTGAAGCTTTCTTT.

The chain employs TRBV5-1 and TRBJ2-6; TRBD1 matches at 8 bases. Per germline, CDR1 SGHRS and CDR2 YFSETQ. The V and J ends lost 2 bases and 0 bases, in that order; junction bases with no gene match: 4. The CDR3 contains 17 residues. CDR3 sequence: CASSFWDRSSGANVLTF. The CDR3 DNA follows: TGCGCCAGCAGCTTTTGGGACAGGTCCTCTGGGGCCAACGTCCTGACTTTC.

The J gene is TRBJ2-4, the V gene TRBV5-1, with 7 bases matching TRBD1. The V and J ends lost 5 bases and 0 bases, in that order; junction bases with no gene match: 5. This CDR3 comprises 15 residues. CDR1 and CDR2 from the germline V gene are SGHRS and YFSETQ. The CDR3 sequence is CASSRDRLAKNIQYF. In nucleotides, the CDR3 is TGCGCCAGCAGTAGGGACAGATTAGCCAAAAACATTCAGTACTTC.

The V gene is TRBV7-2, the J gene TRBJ1-1, with D hard to call. The CDR3 runs to 13 residues. The V gene lost 6 bases and the J gene lost 7 bases, with 15 bases spanning the gap. Germline CDR1 SGHTA, CDR2 FQGNSA. The CDR3 here is CASRLDWSREAFF. The CDR3 DNA is TGTGCCAGCAGGCTCGACTGGTCCCGTGAAGCTTTCTTT.

The rearrangement joins TRBV5-6 to TRBJ2-2; TRBD2 matches 10 bases. The CDR3 covers 15 residues. Germline V CDR1 and CDR2: SGHDT, YYEEEE. V was pared by 4 bases and J by 7 bases, with 7 bases of the junction left unmatched. CDR3 bases: TGTGCCAGCAGCACGAGCGGGGGGGCCAGCGGGGAGCTGTTTTTT. Protein product: CASSTSGGASGELFF.